Each of the 29 T cell receptor beta chains below was sequenced from the same sample in a study of blood T cell repertoires in COVID-19. Sequencing used immunoSEQ multiplex PCR; TCRdb keeps in-frame clones, though not all of them. The data hold around 250,000 clones, with roughly four fifths observed a single time. The sample was peripheral blood. These receptor sequences come from a woman younger than 35 with acute or convalescent COVID-19.

The CDR3 region has the DNA TGTGCCAGCAGCCTTCTCGGGACAGAGCAAGAGACCCAGTACTTC. Encoded protein: CASSLLGTEQETQYF. The chain couples TRBV7-9 to TRBJ2-5; TRBD1 matches 7 bases. The CDR3 sequence is 15 residues long. Per the germline V gene, CDR1 is SEHNR and CDR2 is FQNEAQ (reference sequence). The V gene end was trimmed by 5 bases and the J gene end by 2 bases; junction bases not matched to a gene: 8.

The CDR3 DNA is TGTGCCACCAAGGGACTAGCGGACAGCTCCTACAATGAGCAGTTCTTC. This gives the protein CATKGLADSSYNEQFF. The genes are TRBV11-2 and TRBJ2-1; TRBD2 matches at 11 bases. The ends lost 10 bases at V and 0 bases at J; junction bases unmatched: 8. Looked up from germline, CDR1 is SGHAT and CDR2 is FQNNGV. The CDR3 spans 16 residues.

V is TRBV13 and J is TRBJ2-1; D might be TRBD2 (7 bases). Germline V gene lookup returns CDR1 PRHDT and CDR2 FYEKMQ (reference sequence). This CDR3 has 15 residues. V was shortened by 5 bases and J by 8 bases, with 19 bases between the two germline ends. The CDR3 loop reads CASSQQGAGDHEQFF. In DNA, the CDR3 is TGTGCCAGCAGCCAACAGGGTGCGGGAGATCATGAGCAGTTCTTC. Variable domain in full (rest from reference TRBV13 and TRBJ2-1): AAGVIQSPRHLIKEKRETATLKCYPIPRHDTVYWYQQGPGQDPQFLISFYEKMQSDKGSIPDRFSAQQFSDYHSELNMSSLELGDSALYFCASSQQGAGDHEQFFGPGTRLTVL.

The chain uses TRBV28 and TRBJ1-4, with 8 bases identical to TRBD1. The CDR3 has 17 amino acids. After removal of 6 bases from V and 6 bases from J, the junction contained 15 bases not matched to a gene. Germline assignment: CDR1 MDHEN and CDR2 SYDVKM. The CDR3: CASRGRGRGRVYEKLFF. The CDR3 DNA follows: TGTGCCAGCAGGGGGAGGGGCAGGGGGCGAGTGTATGAAAAACTGTTTTTT. The entire variable domain, with the rest obtained from reference TRBV28 and TRBJ1-4, is as follows: DVKVTQSSRYLVKRTGEKVFLECVQDMDHENMFWYRQDPGLGLRLIYFSYDVKMKEKGDIPEGYSVSREKKERFSLILESASTNQTSMYLCASRGRGRGRVYEKLFFGSGTQLSVL.

Only a few counts were recorded for this clone. This chain links TRBV6-5 with TRBJ1-2, with unresolved D. Trimming removed 7 bases from V and 6 bases from J, with 12 bases in between. The CDR3 runs 12 residues. Looked up from germline, CDR1 is MNHEY and CDR2 is SVGAGI. The chain's CDR3 is CASNNPEDGYTF. The CDR3, as DNA: TGTGCCAGCAACAACCCCGAGGATGGCTACACCTTC.

This chain uses TRBV6-5 with TRBJ1-5, with 7 bases matching TRBD1. The trim removed 6 bases at V and 4 bases at J, leaving 6 bases unmatched. Germline V lookup: CDR1 MNHEY, CDR2 SVGAGI. The CDR3 loop spans 14 amino acids. For the CDR3, the DNA is TGTGCCAGCAGAAACCGGGACAGAAATCAGCCCCAGCATTTT. Its translation: CASRNRDRNQPQHF.

This rearrangement joins TRBV3-1 (or the pseudogene TRBV3-2) to TRBJ2-5; tentatively, D is TRBD2 (6 bases). The germline V gene has CDR1 LGHDT and CDR2 YNNKEL (reference sequence). The length of the CDR3 is 14 residues. Trimming stripped 8 bases from V and 5 bases from J, with 18 bases between. The DNA of the CDR3 is TGTGCCAGCGGACAAGGGACTGGCAGGGAGACCCAGTACTTC. This gives the protein CASGQGTGRETQYF.

This chain links TRBV19 with TRBJ2-7; 11 positions agree with TRBD1. V lost 8 bases, J lost 4 bases, and 4 bases stayed unmatched. Germline V gene data show CDR1 as LNHDA and CDR2 as SQIVND (reference sequence). The CDR3 is 13 residues long. This CDR3 is CASSGQGGYEQYF. The CDR3 DNA reads as TGTGCCAGTTCGGGACAGGGGGGTTACGAGCAGTACTTC.

The CDR3: CASSVGTGINNSPLHF. In DNA, the CDR3 is TGTGCCAGCAGCGTAGGGACAGGGATAAATAATTCACCCCTCCACTTT. This sequence joins TRBV9 and TRBJ1-6; 8 positions agree with TRBD1. The CDR3 covers 16 residues. Germline V gene sequence: CDR1 SGDLS, CDR2 YYNGEE. The junction had 4 bases not matched to a gene; V was cut back by 0 bases and J by 5 bases.

The chain has TRBV28 and TRBJ2-1; D may be TRBD2 (5 bases). The V and J ends lost 7 bases and 0 bases respectively, with 13 bases between them. The germline V gene encodes CDR1 MDHEN and CDR2 SYDVKM. This CDR3 comprises 15 residues. The CDR3 region has the DNA TGTGCCAGCAACCCGCTAGCAGTCTCCTACAATGAGCAGTTCTTC. This gives the protein CASNPLAVSYNEQFF.

A single count supports this clone. The chain combines TRBV4-3 with TRBJ2-3; 8 bases are shared with TRBD2. V shed 1 base and J 2 bases; nucleotides not matched to a gene: 5. Germline V gene sequence: CDR1 LGHNA, CDR2 YSLEER. The CDR3 has 16 residues. CDR3 DNA sequence: TGCGCCAGCAGCCAAGGGACTAGCAGCAACACAGATACGCAGTATTTT. The encoded protein is CASSQGTSSNTDTQYF.

The chain couples TRBV6-6 to TRBJ2-3; D may be TRBD2 (6 bases). The CDR3 has 15 residues. From germline, CDR1 is MNHNY and CDR2 SVGAGI (reference sequence). V was clipped by 6 bases and J by 2 bases, with 15 bases between them. The CDR3 region is CASRRTGTFTDTQYF. The DNA for the CDR3 is TGTGCCAGCAGACGAACCGGGACTTTCACAGATACGCAGTATTTT.

The chain links TRBV28 to TRBJ1-4; 7 bases agree with TRBD1. Germline values: CDR1 MDHEN, CDR2 SYDVKM. CDR3 length equals 21 residues. Trimming cost V 3 bases and J 2 bases; bases outside gene matches: 21. In DNA, the CDR3 is TGTGCCAGCAGTTTTTATTTCAACTTCCGGACAGGTCCTGCCACTAATGAAAAACTGTTTTTT. Its protein product is CASSFYFNFRTGPATNEKLFF.

The V gene is TRBV7-2, the J gene TRBJ2-3, with 10 bases that match TRBD2. With 5 bases clipped from V and 5 bases from J, the junction kept 13 bases outside the gene matches. This CDR3 has 17 residues. Germline lookup yields CDR1 SGHTA and CDR2 FQGNSA. This CDR3 reads CASSPPLAGDERDTQYF. The CDR3 DNA follows: TGTGCCAGCAGCCCCCCCCTAGCGGGAGATGAAAGAGATACGCAGTATTTT. The complete variable domain, with remaining parts taken from reference TRBV7-2 and TRBJ2-3, reads GAGVSQSPSNKVTEKGKDVELRCDPISGHTALYWYRQSLGQGLEFLIYFQGNSAPDKSGLPSDRFSAERTGGSVSTLTIQRTQQEDSAVYLCASSPPLAGDERDTQYFGPGTRLTVL.

The V gene is TRBV11-2, the J gene TRBJ2-3; 15 bases map to TRBD2. Trimming removed 4 bases from V and 4 bases from J; junction bases left unmatched: 12. CDR3 size: 19 residues. Germline V gene lookup returns CDR1 SGHAT and CDR2 FQNNGV. The CDR3: CASSSGGLAGGQRADTQYF. The CDR3 DNA reads as TGTGCCAGCAGCTCGGGAGGACTAGCGGGAGGGCAAAGAGCAGATACGCAGTATTTT.

CDR3: CASSPRDRSGEQYF. DNA for the CDR3: TGTGCCAGCTCACCACGCGACAGGAGCGGAGAGCAGTACTTC. The V gene is TRBV18, the J gene TRBJ2-7; a weak D match, TRBD1 (6 bases). Looked up from germline, CDR1 is KGHSH and CDR2 is LQKENI. V was shortened by 1 base and J by 7 bases, with 14 bases between the two germline ends. The CDR3 extends over 14 amino acids.

V gene TRBV6-5 combines with J gene TRBJ2-7; D is undetermined. The CDR3 has 15 amino acids. The germline V gene encodes CDR1 MNHEY and CDR2 SVGAGI. Trimming took off 6 bases at V and 2 bases at J, with 17 bases between the two ends. The CDR3 here is CASRRFGTRTYEQYF. The CDR3 coding sequence is TGTGCCAGCAGGAGGTTCGGTACCCGAACCTACGAGCAGTACTTC.

In its sample, this clone was seen once. The chain combines TRBV19 with TRBJ2-1; 12 bases agree with TRBD2. The germline V gene has CDR1 LNHDA and CDR2 SQIVND (reference sequence). V lost 6 bases and J lost 7; bases outside the gene matches: 7. This CDR3 comprises 15 residues. CDR3 in amino acids: CASSPTSGSWNEQFF. CDR3 DNA: TGTGCCAGTAGCCCGACTAGCGGGAGTTGGAATGAGCAGTTCTTC.

The chain employs TRBV4-3 and TRBJ1-2, with unresolved D. Trimming cost V 1 base and J 7 bases, with 10 bases left between them. The CDR3 has 13 residues. CDR1 and CDR2 (germline): LGHNA, YSLEER. The DNA of the CDR3 is TGCGCCAGCAGCCAAGGGCCACGGGGTGGCTACACCTTC. Amino acids: CASSQGPRGGYTF.

This chain links TRBV19 with TRBJ2-1; perhaps TRBD1 as D (6 bases). In germline, CDR1 is LNHDA, CDR2 SQIVND (reference sequence). The V gene lost 4 bases and the J gene lost 8 bases, with 12 bases spanning the gap. This CDR3 has 13 residues. The CDR3 coding sequence is TGTGCCAGTAGTAGGGTACAGGGCTATGAGCAGTTCTTC. Translating gives CASSRVQGYEQFF.

The chain recombines TRBV29-1 with TRBJ2-5; 12 bases are shared with TRBD2. The V segment lost 7 bases and the J segment 5 bases; nucleotides outside the gene matches: 11. The CDR3 runs 15 residues. Germline CDR1 reads SQVTM; CDR2 reads ANQGSEA. CDR3 loop: CSDRPSGRAVETQYF. The CDR3 bases are TGCAGCGACCGACCTAGCGGGAGGGCCGTGGAGACCCAGTACTTC.

This chain joins TRBV7-6 and TRBJ2-4; the match to TRBD2 covers 14 bases. V gave up 5 bases and J gave up 9 bases; unmatched junction bases: 3. Germline CDR1 reads SGHVS; CDR2 reads FNYEAQ. CDR3 length: 14 amino acids. CDR3 region: CASSAGLAGAIQYF. DNA of the CDR3: TGTGCCAGCAGCGCGGGACTAGCGGGAGCCATTCAGTACTTC.

The genes are TRBV7-9 and TRBJ1-2, with a weak D call TRBD1 (5 bases). Per the germline V gene, CDR1 is SEHNR and CDR2 is FQNEAQ (reference sequence). V lost 5 bases and J 8 bases, leaving 12 bases between the germline ends. This CDR3 has 12 residues. CDR3 in amino acids: CASSIGQMGYTF. The CDR3 DNA sequence: TGTGCCAGCAGCATCGGACAAATGGGCTACACCTTC.

The CDR3 here is CASSPLPGGLAKNIQYF. The CDR3 DNA follows: TGTGCCAGCAGTCCGCTGCCGGGGGGGTTAGCCAAAAACATTCAGTACTTC. V usage is TRBV27 and J usage is TRBJ2-4; 8 nucleotides match TRBD2. The V gene's germline CDR1 is MNHEY and CDR2 SMNVEV (reference sequence). The ends lost 5 bases at V and 0 bases at J; junction bases unmatched: 9. The CDR3 runs to 17 residues.

The chain uses TRBV9 and TRBJ2-1; D possibly corresponds to TRBD2 (6 bases). Germline CDR1 SGDLS, CDR2 YYNGEE. V lost 4 bases, J lost 7 bases, and 18 bases lay in between. This CDR3 has 15 residues. The CDR3 nucleotides read TGTGCCAGCAGCAATCCCGGCCGGGGGAAAAATGAGCAGTTCTTC. Translating gives CASSNPGRGKNEQFF. Complete variable domain (other parts from reference TRBV9 and TRBJ2-1): DSGVTQTPKHLITATGQRVTLRCSPRSGDLSVYWYQQSLDQGLQFLIQYYNGEERAKGNILERFSAQQFPDLHSELNLSSLELGDSALYFCASSNPGRGKNEQFFGPGTRLTVL.

The V call is TRBV6-5, the J call TRBJ2-7, with D uncertain. The CDR3 contains 11 residues. V lost 4 bases and J 3 bases, leaving 4 bases between the germline ends. Germline CDR1 reads MNHEY; CDR2 reads SVGAGI. This CDR3 reads CASSSFYEQYF. As DNA, the CDR3 is TGTGCCAGCAGTTCCTTCTACGAGCAGTACTTC.

This clone has ten or more counts. The V call is TRBV2, the J call TRBJ1-1; the D is unclear. In germline, CDR1 is SNHLY, CDR2 FYNNEI. The CDR3 is made up of 13 amino acids. V was trimmed by 6 bases and J by 1 base, leaving 9 bases between them. CDR3 residues: CASSQDKNTEAFF. The CDR3 nucleotides read TGTGCCAGCAGCCAAGACAAGAACACTGAAGCTTTCTTT.

The chain links TRBV2 to TRBJ2-5; 9 bases align to TRBD1. This CDR3 has 14 residues. V gave up 6 bases and J gave up 5 bases; unmatched junction bases: 7. The germline V gene has CDR1 SNHLY and CDR2 FYNNEI. This CDR3 reads CASSTQGAGETQYF. CDR3 sequence (DNA): TGTGCCAGCAGCACACAGGGGGCAGGGGAGACCCAGTACTTC.

The J gene is TRBJ1-2, the V gene TRBV28; D may be TRBD1 (6 bases). V was pared by 3 bases and J by 0 bases, with 11 bases between. Germline-derived CDR1 and CDR2 are MDHEN and SYDVKM. The CDR3 spans 15 residues. CDR3 sequence: CASSFYGQSNYGYTF. As DNA, the CDR3 is TGTGCCAGCAGTTTTTATGGACAGTCTAACTATGGCTACACCTTC.